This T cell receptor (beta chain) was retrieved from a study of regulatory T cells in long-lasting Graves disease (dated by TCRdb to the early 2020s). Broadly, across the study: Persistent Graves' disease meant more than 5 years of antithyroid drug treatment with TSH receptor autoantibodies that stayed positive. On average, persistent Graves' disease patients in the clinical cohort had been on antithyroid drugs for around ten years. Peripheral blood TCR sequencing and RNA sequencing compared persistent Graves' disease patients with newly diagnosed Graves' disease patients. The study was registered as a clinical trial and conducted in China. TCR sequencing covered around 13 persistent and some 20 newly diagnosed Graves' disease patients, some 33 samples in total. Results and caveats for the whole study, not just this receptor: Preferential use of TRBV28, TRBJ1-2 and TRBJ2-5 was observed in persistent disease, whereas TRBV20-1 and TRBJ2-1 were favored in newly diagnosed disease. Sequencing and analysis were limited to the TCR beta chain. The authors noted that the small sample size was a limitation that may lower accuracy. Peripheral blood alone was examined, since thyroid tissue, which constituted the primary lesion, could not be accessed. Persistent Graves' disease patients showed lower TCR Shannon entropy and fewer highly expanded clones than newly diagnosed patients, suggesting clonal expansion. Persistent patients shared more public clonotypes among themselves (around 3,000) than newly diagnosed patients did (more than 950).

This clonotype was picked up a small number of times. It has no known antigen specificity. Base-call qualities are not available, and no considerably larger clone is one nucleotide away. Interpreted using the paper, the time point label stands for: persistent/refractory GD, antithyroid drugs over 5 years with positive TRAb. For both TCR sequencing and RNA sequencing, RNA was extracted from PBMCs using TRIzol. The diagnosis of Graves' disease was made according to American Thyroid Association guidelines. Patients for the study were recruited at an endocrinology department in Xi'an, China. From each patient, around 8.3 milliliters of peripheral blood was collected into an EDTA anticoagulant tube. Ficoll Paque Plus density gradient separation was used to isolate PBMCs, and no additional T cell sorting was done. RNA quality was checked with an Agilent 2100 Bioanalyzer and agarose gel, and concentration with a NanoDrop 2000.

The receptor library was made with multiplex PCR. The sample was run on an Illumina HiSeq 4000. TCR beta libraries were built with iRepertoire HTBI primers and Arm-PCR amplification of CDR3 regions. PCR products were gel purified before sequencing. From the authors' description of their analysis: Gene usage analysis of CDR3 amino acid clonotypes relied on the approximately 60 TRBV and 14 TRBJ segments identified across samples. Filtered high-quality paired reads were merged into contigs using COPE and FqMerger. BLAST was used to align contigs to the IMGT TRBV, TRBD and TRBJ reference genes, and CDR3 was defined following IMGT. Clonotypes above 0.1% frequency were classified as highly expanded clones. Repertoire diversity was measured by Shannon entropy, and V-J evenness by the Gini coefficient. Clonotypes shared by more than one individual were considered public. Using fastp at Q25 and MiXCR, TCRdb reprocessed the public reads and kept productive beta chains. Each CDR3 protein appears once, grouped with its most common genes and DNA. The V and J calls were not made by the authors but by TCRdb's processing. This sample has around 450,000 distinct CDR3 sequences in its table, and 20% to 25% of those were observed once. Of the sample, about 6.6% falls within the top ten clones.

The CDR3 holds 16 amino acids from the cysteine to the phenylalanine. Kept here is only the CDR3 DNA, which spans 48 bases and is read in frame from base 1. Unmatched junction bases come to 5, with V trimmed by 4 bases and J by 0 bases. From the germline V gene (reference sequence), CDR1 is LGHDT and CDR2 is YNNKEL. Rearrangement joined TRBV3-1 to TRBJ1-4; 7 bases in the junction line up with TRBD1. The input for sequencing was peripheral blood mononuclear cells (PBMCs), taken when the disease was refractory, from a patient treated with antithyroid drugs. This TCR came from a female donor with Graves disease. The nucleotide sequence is TGTGCCAGCAGCCCAGGGACAGCTTCAACTAATGAAAAACTGTTTTTT. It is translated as CASSPGTASTNEKLFF.